Listed below are T cell receptor beta chains from one sample, sequenced in a study of vaccination and CD4 T cells after COVID-19. MiXCR was run by TCRdb on the PCR reads, yielding one entry per CDR3 protein. The sample yields around 19,000 distinct CDR3 sequences, around 68% seen once. Sequences were derived from CD4+ T cells from blood, sampled before SARS-CoV-2 vaccination. These receptor sequences come from a human donor who had recovered from COVID-19. The CDR3 runs from the conserved cysteine through the conserved F or W. A D gene is named only where the DNA matches it firmly.

TRBD1	TRBV20-1	TRBJ1-5	TGCAGTGCTTTGGGACAGGGGGTGAGCAATCAGCCCCAGCATTTT	CSALGQGVSNQPQHF
TRBD2	TRBV10-3	TRBJ2-3	TGTGCCATCAGTGAGCTAGGACTAGAAGATACGCAGTATTTT	CAISELGLEDTQYF
TRBD2	TRBV7-2	TRBJ2-7	TGTGCCAGCAGACCAACTAGCGGACCCTACGAGCAGTACTTC	CASRPTSGPYEQYF
TRBD1	TRBV20-1	TRBJ2-7	TGCAGTGCGGAAAAGACAGGGGTGTACGAGCAGTACTTC	CSAEKTGVYEQYF
TRBD1	TRBV5-4	TRBJ2-7	TGCGCCAGCAGCCAGATGGGCAGGGGGCAAGGCGAGCAGTACTTC	CASSQMGRGQGEQYF
TRBD2	TRBV27	TRBJ2-7	TGTGCCAGCATGGGACTAGCGGAACTTCCTGGCGAGCAGTACTTC	CASMGLAELPGEQYF
-	TRBV20-1	TRBJ1-5	TGCAGTGCTAGGCAACAGGTGAATCAGCCCCAGCATTTT	CSARQQVNQPQHF
-	TRBV5-1	TRBJ1-1	TGCGCCAGCAGCACCGGACAGATTACCACTGAAGCTTTCTTT	CASSTGQITTEAFF
-	TRBV5-4	TRBJ2-3	TGTGCCAGCAGTCCGGAGAGGGACACAGATACGCAGTATTTT	CASSPERDTDTQYF
-	TRBV28	TRBJ1-2	TGTGCCAGCAGTTTACCCACCCAGGGTTACTATGGCTACACCTTC	CASSLPTQGYYGYTF